This paragraph covers one T cell receptor beta chain sequence. Its antigen is not known. This entry comes from a study of graft-versus-host responses after intestinal transplantation. This CDR3 region has 14 residues. The ends lost 0 bases at V and 4 bases at J; junction bases unmatched: 1. Per germline, CDR1 MNHEY and CDR2 SMNVEV (reference sequence). Using immunoSEQ multiplex PCR, the repertoire was profiled, and TCRdb retains in-frame clones only, with some absent. The sample shows more than 65,000 clones, roughly 94% of them seen only once. The sample consisted of unstimulated CD8+ T cells sorted from spleen or lymph node cells, taken before intestinal transplant. The chain employs TRBV27 and TRBJ1-2, with 8 bases fitting TRBD1. This TCR derives from a human donor who received an intestinal transplant. CDR3 amino acids: CASSLSGQGYGYTF. DNA for the CDR3: TGTGCCAGCAGTTTATCCGGACAGGGCTATGGCTACACCTTC.